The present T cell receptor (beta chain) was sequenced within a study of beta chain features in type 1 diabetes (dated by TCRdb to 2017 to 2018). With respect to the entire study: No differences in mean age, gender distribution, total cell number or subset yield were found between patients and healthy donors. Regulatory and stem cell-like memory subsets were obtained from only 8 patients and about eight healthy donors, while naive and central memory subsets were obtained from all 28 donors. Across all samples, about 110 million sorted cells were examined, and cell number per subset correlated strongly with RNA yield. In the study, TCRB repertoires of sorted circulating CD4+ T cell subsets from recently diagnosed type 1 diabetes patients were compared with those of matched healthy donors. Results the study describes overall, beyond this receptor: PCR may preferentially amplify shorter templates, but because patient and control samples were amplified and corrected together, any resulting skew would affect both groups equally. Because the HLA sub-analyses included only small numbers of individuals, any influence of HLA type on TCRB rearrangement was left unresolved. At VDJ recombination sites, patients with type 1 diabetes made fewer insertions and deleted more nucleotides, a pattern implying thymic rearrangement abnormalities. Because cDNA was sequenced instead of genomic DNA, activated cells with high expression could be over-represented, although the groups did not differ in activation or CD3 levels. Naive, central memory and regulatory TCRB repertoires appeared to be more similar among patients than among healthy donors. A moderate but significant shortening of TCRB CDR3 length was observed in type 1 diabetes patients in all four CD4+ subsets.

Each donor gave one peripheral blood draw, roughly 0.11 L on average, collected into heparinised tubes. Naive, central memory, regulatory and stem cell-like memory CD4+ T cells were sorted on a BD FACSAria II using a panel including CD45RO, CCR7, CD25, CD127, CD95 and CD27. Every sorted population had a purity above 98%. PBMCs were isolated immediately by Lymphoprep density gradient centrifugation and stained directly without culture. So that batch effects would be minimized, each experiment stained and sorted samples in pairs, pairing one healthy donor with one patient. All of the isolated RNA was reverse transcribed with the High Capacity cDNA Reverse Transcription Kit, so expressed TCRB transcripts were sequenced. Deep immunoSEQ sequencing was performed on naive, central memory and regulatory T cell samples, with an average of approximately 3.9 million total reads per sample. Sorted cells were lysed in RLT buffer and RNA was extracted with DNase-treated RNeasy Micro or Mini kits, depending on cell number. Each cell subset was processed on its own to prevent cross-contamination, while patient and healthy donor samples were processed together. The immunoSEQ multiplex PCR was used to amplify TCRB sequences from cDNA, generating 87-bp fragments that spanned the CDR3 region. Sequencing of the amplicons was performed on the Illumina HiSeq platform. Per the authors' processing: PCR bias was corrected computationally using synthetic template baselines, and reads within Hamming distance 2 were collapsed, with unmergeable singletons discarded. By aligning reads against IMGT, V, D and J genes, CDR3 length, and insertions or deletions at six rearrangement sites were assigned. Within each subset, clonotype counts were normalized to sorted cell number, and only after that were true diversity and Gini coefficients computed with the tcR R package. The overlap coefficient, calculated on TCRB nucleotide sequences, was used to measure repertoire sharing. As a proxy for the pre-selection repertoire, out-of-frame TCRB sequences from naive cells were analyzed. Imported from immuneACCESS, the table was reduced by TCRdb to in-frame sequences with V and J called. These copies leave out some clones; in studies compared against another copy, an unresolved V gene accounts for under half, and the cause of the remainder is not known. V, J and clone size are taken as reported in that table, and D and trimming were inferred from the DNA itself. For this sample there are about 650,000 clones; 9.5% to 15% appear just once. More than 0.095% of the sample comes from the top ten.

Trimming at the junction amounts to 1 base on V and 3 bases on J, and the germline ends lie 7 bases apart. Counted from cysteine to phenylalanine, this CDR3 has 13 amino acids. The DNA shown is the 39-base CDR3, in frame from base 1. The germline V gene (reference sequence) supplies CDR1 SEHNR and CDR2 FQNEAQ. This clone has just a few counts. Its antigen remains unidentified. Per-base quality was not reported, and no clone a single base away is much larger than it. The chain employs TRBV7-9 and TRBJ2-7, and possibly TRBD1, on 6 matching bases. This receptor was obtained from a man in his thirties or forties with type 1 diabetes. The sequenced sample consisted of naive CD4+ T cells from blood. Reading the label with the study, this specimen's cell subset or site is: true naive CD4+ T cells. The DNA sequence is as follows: TGTGCCAGCAGCTTAGGACAGGTCTACGAGCAGTACTTC. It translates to CASSLGQVYEQYF.